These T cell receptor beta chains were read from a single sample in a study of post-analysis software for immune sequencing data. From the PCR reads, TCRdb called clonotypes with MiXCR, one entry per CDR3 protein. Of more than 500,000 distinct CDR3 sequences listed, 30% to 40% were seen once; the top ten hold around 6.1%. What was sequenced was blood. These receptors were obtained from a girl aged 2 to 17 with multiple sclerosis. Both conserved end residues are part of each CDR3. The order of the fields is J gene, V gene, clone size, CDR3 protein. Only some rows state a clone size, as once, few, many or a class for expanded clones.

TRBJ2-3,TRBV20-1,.,CSAHFPGLAGGLRTDTQYF
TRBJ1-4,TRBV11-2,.,CASSFGAALTRFF
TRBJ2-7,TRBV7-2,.,CASSTGGSATYEQYF
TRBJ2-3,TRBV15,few,CATRGGSGDVTDTQYF
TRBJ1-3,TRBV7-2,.,CASTTQQGFSGNTIYF
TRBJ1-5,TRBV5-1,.,CASSLDPSGNQPQHF
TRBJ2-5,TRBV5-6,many,CASSQGLLAGEETQYF
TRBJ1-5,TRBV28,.,CASKDYISLVQPQHF
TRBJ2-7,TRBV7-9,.,CASSFPGQGMYEQYF
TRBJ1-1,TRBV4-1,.,CASSQDRALNTEAFF
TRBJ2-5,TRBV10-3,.,CAIREGVDYGQYF
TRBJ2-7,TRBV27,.,CASSFRTGGFEQYF
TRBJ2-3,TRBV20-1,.,CSASPGLSTDTQYF
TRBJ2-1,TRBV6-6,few,CASSYSKRGLPGEQFF
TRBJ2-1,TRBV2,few,CASGGRRDNEQFF
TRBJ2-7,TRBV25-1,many,CASSDSLPLYEQYF
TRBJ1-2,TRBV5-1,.,CASSLEGTGVYGYTF
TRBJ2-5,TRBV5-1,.,CASGLKLGVETQYF
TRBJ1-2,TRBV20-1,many,CSARDPTGGSGYTF
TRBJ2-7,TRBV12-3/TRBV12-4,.,CASSPGGPPYEQYF
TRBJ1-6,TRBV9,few,CASSPTSTSGNSPLHF
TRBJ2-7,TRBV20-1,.,CSAREPGTGGLYEQYF
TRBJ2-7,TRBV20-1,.,CSARTAGSYEQYF
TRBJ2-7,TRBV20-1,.,CSASKGLAGANEQYF
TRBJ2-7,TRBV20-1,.,CSAPEPTSTPYEQYF
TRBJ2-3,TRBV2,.,CASGIDTQYF
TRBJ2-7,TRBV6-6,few,CASSLDGDNYEQYF
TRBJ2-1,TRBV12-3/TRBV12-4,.,CASSRQGGEYNGQFF
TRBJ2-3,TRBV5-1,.,CASMTEFWADTQYF
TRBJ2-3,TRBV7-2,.,CASSEAGTRTDTQYF
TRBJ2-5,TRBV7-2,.,CASSLVAGRQETQYF
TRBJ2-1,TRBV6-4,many,CASSDLAHDEQFF
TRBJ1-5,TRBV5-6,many,CASSRGEGVQPQHF
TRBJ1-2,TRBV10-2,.,CASSEPNGYGYTF
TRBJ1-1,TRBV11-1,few,CASSPHAGGVGTEAFF
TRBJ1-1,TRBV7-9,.,CASSKGGNTEAFF
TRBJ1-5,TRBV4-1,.,CASSPIAAGSQPQHF
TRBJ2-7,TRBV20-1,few,CSASIRTGVLEQYF
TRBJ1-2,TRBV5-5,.,CASSWDLLGRGYTF